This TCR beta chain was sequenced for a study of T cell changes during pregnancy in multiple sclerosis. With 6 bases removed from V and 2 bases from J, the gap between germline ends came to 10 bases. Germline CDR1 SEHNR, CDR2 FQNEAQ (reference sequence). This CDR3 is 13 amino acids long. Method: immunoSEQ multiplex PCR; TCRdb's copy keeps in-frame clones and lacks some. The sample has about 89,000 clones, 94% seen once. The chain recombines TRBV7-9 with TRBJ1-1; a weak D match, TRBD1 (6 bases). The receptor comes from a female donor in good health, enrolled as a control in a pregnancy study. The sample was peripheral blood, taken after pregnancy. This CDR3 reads CASRGQSNTEAFF. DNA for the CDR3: TGTGCCAGCAGAGGACAGTCCAACACTGAAGCTTTCTTT. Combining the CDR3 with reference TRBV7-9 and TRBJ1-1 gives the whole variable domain DTGVSQNPRHKITKRGQNVTFRCDPISEHNRLYWYRQTLGQGPEFLTYFQNEAQLEKSRLLSDRFSAERPKGSFSTLEIQRTEQGDSAMYLCASRGQSNTEAFFGQGTRLTVV.